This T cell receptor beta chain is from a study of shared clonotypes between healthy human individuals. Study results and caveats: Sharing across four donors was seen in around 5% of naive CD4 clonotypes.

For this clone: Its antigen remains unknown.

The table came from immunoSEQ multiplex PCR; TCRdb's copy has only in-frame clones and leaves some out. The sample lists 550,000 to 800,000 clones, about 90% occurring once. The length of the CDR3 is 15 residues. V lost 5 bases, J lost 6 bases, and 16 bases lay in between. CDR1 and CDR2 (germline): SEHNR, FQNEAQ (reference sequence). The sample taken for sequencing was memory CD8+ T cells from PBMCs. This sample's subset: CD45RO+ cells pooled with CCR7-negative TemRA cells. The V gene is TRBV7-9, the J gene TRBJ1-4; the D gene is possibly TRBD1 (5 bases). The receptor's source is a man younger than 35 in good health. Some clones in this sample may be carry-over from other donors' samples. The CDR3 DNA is TGTGCCAGCAGCCAGAGCGGGGGGTTAGATGAAAAACTGTTTTTT. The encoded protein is CASSQSGGLDEKLFF.